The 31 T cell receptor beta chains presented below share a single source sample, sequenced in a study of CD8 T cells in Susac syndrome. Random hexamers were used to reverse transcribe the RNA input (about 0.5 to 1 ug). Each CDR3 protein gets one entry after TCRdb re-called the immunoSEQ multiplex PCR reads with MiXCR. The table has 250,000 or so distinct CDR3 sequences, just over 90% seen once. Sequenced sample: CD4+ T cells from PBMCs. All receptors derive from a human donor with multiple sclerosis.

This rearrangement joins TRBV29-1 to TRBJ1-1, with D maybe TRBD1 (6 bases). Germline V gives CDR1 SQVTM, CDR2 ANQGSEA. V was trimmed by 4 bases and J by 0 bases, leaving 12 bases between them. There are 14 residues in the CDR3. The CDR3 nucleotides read TGCAGCGTTGTAGGGACAAGCATGAACACTGAAGCTTTCTTT. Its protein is CSVVGTSMNTEAFF.

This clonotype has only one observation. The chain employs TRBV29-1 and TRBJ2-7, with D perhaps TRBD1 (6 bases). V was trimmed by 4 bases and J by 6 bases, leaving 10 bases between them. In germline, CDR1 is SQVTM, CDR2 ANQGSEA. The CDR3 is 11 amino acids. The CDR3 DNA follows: TGCAGCGTTGCTACAGGGATCGAGCAGTACGTC. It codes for CSVATGIEQYV.

The CDR3 DNA sequence: TGTGCCAGCAGTTTATACCAGGGTACTGGGGCCAACGTCCTGACTTTC. Translation: CASSLYQGTGANVLTF. The rearrangement uses TRBV28 and TRBJ2-6; perhaps TRBD1 as D (5 bases). CDR1 and CDR2 (germline): MDHEN, SYDVKM. The CDR3 has 16 residues. V was trimmed by 1 base and J by 2 bases, leaving 9 bases between them.

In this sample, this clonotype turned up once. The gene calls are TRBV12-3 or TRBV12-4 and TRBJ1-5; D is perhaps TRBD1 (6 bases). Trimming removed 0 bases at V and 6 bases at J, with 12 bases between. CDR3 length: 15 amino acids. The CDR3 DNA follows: TGTGCCAGCAGTTTAGCGATCGGGGGGGCTCAGCCCCAGCATTTT. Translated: CASSLAIGGAQPQHF.

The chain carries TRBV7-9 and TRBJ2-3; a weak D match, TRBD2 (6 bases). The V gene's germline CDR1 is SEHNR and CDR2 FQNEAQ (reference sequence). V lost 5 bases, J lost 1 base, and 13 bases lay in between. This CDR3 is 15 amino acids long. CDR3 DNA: TGTGCCAGCAGCCTAAAACCTAGCGGCACAGATACGCAGTATTTT. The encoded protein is CASSLKPSGTDTQYF.

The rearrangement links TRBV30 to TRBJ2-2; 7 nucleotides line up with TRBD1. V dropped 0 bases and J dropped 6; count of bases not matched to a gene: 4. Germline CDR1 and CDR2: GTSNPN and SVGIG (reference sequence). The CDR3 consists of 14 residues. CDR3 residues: CAWSVLQGAGELFF. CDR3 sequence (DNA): TGTGCCTGGAGTGTACTTCAGGGGGCCGGGGAGCTGTTTTTT.

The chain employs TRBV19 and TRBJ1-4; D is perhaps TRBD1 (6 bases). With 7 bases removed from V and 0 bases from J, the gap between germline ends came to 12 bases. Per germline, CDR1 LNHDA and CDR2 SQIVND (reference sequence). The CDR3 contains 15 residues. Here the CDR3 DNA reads TGTGCCAGTACCGACAACAGGGCAACTAATGAAAAACTGTTTTTT. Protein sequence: CASTDNRATNEKLFF. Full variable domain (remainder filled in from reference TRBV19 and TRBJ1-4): DGGITQSPKYLFRKEGQNVTLSCEQNLNHDAMYWYRQDPGQGLRLIYYSQIVNDFQKGDIAEGYSVSREKKESFPLTVTSAQKNPTAFYLCASTDNRATNEKLFFGSGTQLSVL.

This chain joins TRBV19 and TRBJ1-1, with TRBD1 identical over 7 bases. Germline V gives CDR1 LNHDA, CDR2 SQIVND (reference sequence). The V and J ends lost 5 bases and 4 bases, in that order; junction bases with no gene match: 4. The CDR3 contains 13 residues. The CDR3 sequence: CASSVDRVTEAFF. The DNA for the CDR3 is TGTGCCAGTAGTGTCGACAGGGTCACTGAAGCTTTCTTT.

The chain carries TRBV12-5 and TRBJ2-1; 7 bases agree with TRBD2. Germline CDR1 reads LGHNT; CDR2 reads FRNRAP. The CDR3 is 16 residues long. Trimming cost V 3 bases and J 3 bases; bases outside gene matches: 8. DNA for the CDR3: TGTGCTAGTGGTTTCCTTACGGGGACTAACTACAATGAGCAGTTCTTC. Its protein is CASGFLTGTNYNEQFF.

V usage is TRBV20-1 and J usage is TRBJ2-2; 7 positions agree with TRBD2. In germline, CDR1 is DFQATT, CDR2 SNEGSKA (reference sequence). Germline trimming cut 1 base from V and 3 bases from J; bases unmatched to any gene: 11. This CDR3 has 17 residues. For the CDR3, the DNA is TGCAGTGCTAGAGTGGTGGCGGGAGATCTACACACCGGGGAGCTGTTTTTT. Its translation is CSARVVAGDLHTGELFF.

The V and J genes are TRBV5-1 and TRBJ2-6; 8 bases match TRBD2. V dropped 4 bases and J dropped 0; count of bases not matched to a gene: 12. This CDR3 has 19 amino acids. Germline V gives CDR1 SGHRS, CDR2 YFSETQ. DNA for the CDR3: TGCGCCAGCAGCCAAGGATCCTTAGCGGGACCCTCTGGGGCCAACGTCCTGACTTTC. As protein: CASSQGSLAGPSGANVLTF.

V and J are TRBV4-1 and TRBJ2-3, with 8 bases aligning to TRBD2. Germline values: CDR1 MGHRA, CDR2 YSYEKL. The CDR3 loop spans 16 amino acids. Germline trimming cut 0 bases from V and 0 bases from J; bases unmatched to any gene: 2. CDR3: CASSQEVAGSTDTQYF. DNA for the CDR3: TGCGCCAGCAGCCAAGAAGTAGCGGGAAGCACAGATACGCAGTATTTT.

The CDR3 bases are TGTGCCAGCAATGGGCTGGGTGAAGAGACCCAGTACTTC. Its translation: CASNGLGEETQYF. The rearrangement joins TRBV5-4 to TRBJ2-5, with D hard to call. V lost 6 bases and J 3 bases, leaving 12 bases between the germline ends. The CDR3 loop spans 13 amino acids. The germline V gene encodes CDR1 SGHNT and CDR2 YYREEE (reference sequence). The full variable domain, its missing parts supplied by reference TRBV5-4 and TRBJ2-5, is ETGVTQSPTHLIKTRGQQVTLRCSSQSGHNTVSWYQQALGQGPQFIFQYYREEENGRGNFPPRFSGLQFPNYSSELNVNALELDDSALYLCASNGLGEETQYFGPGTRLLVL.

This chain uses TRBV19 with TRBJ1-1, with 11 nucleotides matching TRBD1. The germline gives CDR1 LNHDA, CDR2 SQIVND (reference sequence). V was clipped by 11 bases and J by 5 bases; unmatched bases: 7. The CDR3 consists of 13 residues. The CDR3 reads CAGRDRGETEAFF. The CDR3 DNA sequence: TGTGCCGGGCGGGACAGGGGGGAAACTGAAGCTTTCTTT.

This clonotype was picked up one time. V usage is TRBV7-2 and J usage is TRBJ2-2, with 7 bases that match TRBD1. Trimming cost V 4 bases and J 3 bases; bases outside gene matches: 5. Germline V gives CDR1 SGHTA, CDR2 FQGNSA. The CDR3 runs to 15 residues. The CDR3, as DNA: TGTGCCAGCAGCTCGCGGACAGGCGACACCGGGGAGCTGTTTTTT. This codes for CASSSRTGDTGELFF.

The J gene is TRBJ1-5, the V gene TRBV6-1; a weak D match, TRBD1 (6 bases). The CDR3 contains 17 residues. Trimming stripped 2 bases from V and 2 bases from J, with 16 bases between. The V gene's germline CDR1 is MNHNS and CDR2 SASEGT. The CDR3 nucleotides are TGTGCCAGCAGTGAACGCGCGGGGGCAGAGGGCAATCAGCCCCAGCATTTT. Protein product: CASSERAGAEGNQPQHF.

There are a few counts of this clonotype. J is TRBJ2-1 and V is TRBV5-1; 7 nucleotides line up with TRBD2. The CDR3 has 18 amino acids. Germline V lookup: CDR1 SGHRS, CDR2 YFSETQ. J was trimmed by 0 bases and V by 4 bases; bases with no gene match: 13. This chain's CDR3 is CASSDSLASPVSYNEQFF. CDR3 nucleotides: TGCGCCAGCAGCGACTCACTAGCGAGCCCGGTCTCCTACAATGAGCAGTTCTTC.

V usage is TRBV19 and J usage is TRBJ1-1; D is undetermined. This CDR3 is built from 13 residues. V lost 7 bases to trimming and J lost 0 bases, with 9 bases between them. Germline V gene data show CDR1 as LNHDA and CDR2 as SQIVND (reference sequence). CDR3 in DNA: TGTGCCAGTAAGGCCAGTTTGAACACTGAAGCTTTCTTT. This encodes CASKASLNTEAFF.

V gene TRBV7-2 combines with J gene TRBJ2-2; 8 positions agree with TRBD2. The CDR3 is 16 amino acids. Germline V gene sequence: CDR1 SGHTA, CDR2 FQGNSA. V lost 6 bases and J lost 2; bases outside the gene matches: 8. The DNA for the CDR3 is TGTGCCAGCAGATTTACTAGCGGCCTAAACACCGGGGAGCTGTTTTTT. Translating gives CASRFTSGLNTGELFF.

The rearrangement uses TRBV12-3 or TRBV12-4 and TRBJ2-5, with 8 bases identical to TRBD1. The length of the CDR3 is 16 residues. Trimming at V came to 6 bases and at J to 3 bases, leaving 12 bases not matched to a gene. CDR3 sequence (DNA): TGTGCCAGCAGCCCTCCGGGGACAGGAAGAAAAGAGACCCAGTACTTC. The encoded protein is CASSPPGTGRKETQYF.

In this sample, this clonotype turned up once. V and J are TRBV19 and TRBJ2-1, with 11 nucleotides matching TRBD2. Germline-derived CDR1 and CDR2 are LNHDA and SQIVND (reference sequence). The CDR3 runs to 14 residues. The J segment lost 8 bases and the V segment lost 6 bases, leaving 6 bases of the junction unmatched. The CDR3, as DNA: TGTGCCAGTAGCACTAGCGGGAGTTTTGATGAGCAGTTCTTC. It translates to CASSTSGSFDEQFF. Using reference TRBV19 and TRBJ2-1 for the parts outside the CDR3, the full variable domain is DGGITQSPKYLFRKEGQNVTLSCEQNLNHDAMYWYRQDPGQGLRLIYYSQIVNDFQKGDIAEGYSVSREKKESFPLTVTSAQKNPTAFYLCASSTSGSFDEQFFGPGTRLTVL.

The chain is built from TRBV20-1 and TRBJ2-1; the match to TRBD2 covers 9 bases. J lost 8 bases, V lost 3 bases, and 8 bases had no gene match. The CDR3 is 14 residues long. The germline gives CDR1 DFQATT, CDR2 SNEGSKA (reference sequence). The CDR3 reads CSASPSGGLYEQFF. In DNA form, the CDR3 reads TGCAGTGCTAGCCCCAGCGGGGGGTTATATGAGCAGTTCTTC.

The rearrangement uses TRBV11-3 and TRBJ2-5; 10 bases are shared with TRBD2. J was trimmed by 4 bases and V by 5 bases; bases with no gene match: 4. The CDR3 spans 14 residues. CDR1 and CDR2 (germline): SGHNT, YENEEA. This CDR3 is CASSTRLAGETQYF. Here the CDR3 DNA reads TGTGCCAGCAGCACCCGACTAGCGGGAGAGACCCAGTACTTC.

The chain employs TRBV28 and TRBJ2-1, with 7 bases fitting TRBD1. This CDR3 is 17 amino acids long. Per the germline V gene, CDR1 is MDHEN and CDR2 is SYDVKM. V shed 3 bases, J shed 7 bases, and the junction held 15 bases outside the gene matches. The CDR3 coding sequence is TGTGCCAGCAGTTTGTACCTTGGGACAGCCTTGGGGAATGAGCAGTTCTTC. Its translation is CASSLYLGTALGNEQFF.

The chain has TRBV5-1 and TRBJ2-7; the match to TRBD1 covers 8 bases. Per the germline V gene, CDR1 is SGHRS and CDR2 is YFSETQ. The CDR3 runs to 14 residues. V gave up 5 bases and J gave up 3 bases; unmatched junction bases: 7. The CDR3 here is CASRPRDRSYEQYF. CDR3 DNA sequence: TGCGCCAGCAGGCCCCGGGACAGGAGCTACGAGCAGTACTTC.

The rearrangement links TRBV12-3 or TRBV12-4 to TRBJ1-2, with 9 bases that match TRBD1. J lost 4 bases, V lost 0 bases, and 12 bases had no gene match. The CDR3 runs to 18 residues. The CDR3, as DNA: TGTGCCAGCAGTTTAGCCCGGGACAGGGCCCATTTCTCCTATGGCTACACCTTC. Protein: CASSLARDRAHFSYGYTF.

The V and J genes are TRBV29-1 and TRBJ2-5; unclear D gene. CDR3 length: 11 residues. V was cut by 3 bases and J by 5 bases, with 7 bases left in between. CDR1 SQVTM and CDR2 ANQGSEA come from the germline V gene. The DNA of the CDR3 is TGCAGCGTTGATCTCGGTGAGACCCAGTACTTC. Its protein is CSVDLGETQYF.

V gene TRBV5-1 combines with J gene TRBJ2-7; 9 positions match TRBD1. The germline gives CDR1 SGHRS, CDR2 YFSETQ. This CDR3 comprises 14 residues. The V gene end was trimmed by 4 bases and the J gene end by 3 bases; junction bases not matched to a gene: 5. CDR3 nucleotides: TGCGCCAGCAGCACGACAGGGGGGGACTACGAGCAGTACTTC. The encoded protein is CASSTTGGDYEQYF.

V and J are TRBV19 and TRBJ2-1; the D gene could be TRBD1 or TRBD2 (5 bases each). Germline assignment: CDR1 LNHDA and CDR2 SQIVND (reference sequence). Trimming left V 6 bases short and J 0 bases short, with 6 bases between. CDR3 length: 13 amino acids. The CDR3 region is CASSGASYNEQFF. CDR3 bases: TGTGCCAGTAGCGGGGCCTCCTACAATGAGCAGTTCTTC.

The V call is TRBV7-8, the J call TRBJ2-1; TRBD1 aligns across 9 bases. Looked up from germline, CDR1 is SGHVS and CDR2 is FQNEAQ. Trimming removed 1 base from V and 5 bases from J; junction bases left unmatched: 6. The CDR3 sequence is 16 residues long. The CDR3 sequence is CASSLVRGQGNNEQFF. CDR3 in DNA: TGTGCCAGCAGCTTAGTACGGGGACAGGGTAACAATGAGCAGTTCTTC. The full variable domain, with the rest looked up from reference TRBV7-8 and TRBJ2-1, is GAGVSQSPRYKVAKRGQDVALRCDPISGHVSLFWYQQALGQGPEFLTYFQNEAQLDKSGLPSDRFFAERPEGSVSTLKIQRTQQEDSAVYLCASSLVRGQGNNEQFFGPGTRLTVL.

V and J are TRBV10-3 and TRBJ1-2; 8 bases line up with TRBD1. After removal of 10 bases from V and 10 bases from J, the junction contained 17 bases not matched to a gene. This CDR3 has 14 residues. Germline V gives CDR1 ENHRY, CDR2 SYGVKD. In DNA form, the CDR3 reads TGTGCCAGCCACCCTCGCAGGGGGCAAGGTGCCTACACCTTC. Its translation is CASHPRRGQGAYTF.